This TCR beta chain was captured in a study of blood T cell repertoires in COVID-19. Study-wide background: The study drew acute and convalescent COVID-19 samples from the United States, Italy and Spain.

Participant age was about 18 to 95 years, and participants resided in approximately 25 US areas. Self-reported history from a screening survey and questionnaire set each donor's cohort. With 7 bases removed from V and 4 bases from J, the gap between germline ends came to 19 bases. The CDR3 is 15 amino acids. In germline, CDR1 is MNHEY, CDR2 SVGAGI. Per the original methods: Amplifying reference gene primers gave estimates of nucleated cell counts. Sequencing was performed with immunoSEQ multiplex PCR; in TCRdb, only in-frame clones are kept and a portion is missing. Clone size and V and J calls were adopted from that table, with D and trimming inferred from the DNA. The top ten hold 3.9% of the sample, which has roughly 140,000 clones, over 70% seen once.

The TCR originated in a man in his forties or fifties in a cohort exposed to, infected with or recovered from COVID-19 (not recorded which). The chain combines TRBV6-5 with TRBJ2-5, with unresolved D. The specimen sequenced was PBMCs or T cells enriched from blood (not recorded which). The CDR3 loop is CASNPSGVKVETQYF. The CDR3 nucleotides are TGTGCCAGCAACCCCTCCGGAGTGAAGGTAGAGACCCAGTACTTC.